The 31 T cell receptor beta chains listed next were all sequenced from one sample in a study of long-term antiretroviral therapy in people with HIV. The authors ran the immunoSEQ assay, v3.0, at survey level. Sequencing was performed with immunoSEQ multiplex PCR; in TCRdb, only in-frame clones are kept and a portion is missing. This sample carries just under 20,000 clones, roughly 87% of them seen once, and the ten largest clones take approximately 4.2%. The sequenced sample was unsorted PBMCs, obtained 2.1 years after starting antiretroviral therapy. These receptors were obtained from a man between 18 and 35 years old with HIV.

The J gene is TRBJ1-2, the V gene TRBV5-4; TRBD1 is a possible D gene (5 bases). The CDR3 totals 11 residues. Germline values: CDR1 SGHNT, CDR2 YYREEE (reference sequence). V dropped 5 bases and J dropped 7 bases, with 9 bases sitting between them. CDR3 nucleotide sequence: TGTGCCAGCAGGGGGAGGGGTGGCTACACCTTC. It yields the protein CASRGRGGYTF.

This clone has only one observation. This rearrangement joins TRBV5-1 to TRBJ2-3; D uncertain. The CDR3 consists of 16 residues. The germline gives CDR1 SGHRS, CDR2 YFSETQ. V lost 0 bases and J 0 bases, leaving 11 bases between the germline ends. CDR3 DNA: TGCGCCAGCAGCTTGGAGGTAGTAACTAGCACAGATACGCAGTATTTT. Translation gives CASSLEVVTSTDTQYF.

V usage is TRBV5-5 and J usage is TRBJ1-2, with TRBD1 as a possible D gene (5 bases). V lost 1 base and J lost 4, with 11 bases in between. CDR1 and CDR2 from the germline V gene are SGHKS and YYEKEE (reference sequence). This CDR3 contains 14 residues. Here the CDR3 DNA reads TGTGCCAGCAGCTTGAATAGCAGGGCCTATGGCTACACCTTC. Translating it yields CASSLNSRAYGYTF.

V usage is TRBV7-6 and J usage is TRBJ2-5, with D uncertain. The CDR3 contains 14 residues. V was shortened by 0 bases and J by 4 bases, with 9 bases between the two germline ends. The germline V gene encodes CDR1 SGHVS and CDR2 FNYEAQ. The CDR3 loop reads CASSLASPGETQYF. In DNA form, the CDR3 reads TGTGCCAGCAGCTTAGCCTCGCCGGGAGAGACCCAGTACTTC.

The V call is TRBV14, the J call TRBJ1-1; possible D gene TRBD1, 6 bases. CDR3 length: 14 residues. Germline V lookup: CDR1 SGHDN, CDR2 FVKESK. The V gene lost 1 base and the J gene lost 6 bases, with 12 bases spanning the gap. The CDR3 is CASSQARGSAEAFF. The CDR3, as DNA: TGTGCCAGCAGCCAAGCCAGGGGATCCGCTGAAGCTTTCTTT.

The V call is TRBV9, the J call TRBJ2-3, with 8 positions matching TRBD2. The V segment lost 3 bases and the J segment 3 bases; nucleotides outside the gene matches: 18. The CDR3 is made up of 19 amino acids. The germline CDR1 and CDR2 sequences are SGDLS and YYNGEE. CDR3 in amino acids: CASSAREVVQRGLTDTQYF. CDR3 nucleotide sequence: TGTGCCAGCAGCGCGAGGGAAGTCGTACAGCGGGGGTTGACAGATACGCAGTATTTT.

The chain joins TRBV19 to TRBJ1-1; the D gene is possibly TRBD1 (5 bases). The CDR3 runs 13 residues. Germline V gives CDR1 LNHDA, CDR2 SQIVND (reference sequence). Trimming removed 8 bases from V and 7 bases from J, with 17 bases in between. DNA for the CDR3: TGTGCCAGTTCGACAGAGGTTGGGGGTGAAGCTTTCTTT. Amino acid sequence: CASSTEVGGEAFF.

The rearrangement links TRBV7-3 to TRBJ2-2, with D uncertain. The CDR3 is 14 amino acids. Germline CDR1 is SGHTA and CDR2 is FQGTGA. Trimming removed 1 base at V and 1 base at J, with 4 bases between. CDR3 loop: CASSLIRNTGELFF. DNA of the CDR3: TGTGCCAGCAGCTTAATCCGGAACACCGGGGAGCTGTTTTTT.

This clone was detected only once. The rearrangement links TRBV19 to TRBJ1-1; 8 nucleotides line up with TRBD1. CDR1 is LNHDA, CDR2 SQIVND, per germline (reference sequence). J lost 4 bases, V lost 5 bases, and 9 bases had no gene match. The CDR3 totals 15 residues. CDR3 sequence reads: CASSPLDRDGTEAFF. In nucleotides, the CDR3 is TGTGCCAGTAGTCCCTTGGACAGGGACGGCACTGAAGCTTTCTTT.

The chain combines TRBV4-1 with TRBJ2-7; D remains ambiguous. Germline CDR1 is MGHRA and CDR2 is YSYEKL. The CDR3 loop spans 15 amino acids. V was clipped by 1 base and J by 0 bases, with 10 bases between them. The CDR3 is CASSQGSVLSYEQYF. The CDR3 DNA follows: TGCGCCAGCAGCCAAGGATCCGTACTCTCCTACGAGCAGTACTTC.

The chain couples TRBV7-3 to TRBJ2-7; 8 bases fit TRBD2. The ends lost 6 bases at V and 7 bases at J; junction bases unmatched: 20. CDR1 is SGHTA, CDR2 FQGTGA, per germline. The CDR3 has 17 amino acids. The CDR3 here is CASSYYCPTSAGKEQYF. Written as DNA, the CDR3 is TGTGCCAGCAGTTACTATTGCCCGACTAGCGCAGGGAAAGAGCAGTACTTC.

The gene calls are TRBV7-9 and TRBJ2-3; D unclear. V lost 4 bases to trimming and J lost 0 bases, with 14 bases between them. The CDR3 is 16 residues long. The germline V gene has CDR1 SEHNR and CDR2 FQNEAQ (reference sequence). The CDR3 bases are TGTGCCAGCAGCTCCTACCGGGTGGGTAGCACAGATACGCAGTATTTT. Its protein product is CASSSYRVGSTDTQYF.

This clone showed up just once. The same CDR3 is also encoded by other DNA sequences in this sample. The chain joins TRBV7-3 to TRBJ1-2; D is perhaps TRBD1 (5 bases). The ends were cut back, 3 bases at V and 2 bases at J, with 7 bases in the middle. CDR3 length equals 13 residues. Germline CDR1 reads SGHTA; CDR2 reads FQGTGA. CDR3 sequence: CASSLTANYGYTF. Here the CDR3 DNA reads TGTGCCAGCAGCTTGACAGCAAACTATGGCTACACCTTC.

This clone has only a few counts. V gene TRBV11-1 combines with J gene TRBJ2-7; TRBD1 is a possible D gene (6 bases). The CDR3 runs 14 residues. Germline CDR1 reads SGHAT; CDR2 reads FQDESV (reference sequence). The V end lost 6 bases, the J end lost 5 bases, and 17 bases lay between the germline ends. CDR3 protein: CASSVQIQGHEQYF. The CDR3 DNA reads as TGTGCCAGCAGTGTCCAGATACAGGGTCACGAGCAGTACTTC.

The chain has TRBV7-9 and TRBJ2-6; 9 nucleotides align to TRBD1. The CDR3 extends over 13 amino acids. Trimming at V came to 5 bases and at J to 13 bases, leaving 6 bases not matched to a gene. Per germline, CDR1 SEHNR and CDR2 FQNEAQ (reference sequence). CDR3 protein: CASSVGTGRVLTF. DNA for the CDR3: TGTGCCAGCAGCGTAGGGACAGGGAGGGTCCTGACTTTC.

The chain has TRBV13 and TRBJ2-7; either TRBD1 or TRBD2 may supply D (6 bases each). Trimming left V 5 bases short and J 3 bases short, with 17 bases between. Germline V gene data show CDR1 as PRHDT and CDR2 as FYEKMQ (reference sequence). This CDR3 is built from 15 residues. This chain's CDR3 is CASSLRGAHLYEQYF. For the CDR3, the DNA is TGTGCCAGCAGCCTTAGGGGGGCGCATCTCTACGAGCAGTACTTC.

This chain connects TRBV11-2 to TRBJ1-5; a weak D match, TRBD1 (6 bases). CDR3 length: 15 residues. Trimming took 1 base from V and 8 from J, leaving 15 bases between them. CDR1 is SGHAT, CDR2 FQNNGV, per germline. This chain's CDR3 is CASSLGTGGGEPQHF. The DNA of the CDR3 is TGTGCCAGCAGCTTAGGAACGGGGGGCGGTGAGCCCCAGCATTTT.

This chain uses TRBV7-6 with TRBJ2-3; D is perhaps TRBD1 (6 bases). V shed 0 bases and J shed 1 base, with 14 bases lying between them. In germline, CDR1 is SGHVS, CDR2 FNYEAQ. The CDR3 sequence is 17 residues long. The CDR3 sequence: CASSLALGGVRTDTQYF. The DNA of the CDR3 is TGTGCCAGCAGCTTAGCGCTAGGGGGAGTACGCACAGATACGCAGTATTTT. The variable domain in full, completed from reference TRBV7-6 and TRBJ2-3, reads GAGVSQSPRYKVTKRGQDVALRCDPISGHVSLYWYRQALGQGPEFLTYFNYEAQQDKSGLPNDRFSAERPEGSISTLTIQRTEQRDSAMYRCASSLALGGVRTDTQYFGPGTRLTVL.

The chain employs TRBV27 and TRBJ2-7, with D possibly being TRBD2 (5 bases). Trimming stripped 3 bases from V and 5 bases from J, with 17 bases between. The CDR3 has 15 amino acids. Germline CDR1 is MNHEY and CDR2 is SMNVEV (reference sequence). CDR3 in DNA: TGTGCCAGCAGTTTTAATAGCGTGTTAGGCAACGAGCAGTACTTC. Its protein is CASSFNSVLGNEQYF.

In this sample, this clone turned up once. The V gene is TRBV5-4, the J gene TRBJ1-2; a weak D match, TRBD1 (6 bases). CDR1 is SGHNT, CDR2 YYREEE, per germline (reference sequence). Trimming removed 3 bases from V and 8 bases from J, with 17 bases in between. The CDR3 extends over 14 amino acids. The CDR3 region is CASSSLKQGEGYTF. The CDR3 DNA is TGTGCCAGCAGCTCCCTCAAACAGGGTGAAGGCTACACCTTC.

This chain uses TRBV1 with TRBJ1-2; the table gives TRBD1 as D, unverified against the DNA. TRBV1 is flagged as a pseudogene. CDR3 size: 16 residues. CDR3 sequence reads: CTSSFCRDRANYGYTF. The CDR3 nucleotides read TGCACCAGCAGCTTCTGCCGGGACAGGGCTAACTATGGCTACACCTTC.

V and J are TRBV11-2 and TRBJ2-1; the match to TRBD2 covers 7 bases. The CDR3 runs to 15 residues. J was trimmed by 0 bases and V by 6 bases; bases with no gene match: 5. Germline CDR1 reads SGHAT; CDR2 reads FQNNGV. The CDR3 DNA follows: TGTGCCAGCAGTCCTAGCGGTAGCTCCTACAATGAGCAGTTCTTC. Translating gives CASSPSGSSYNEQFF.

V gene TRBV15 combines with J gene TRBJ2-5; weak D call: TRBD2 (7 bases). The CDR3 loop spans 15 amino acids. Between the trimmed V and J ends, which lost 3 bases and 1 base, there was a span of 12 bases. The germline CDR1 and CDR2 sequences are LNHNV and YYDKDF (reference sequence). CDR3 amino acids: CATSSGGGGQETQYF. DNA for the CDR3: TGTGCCACCAGCAGCGGGGGCGGGGGCCAAGAGACCCAGTACTTC.

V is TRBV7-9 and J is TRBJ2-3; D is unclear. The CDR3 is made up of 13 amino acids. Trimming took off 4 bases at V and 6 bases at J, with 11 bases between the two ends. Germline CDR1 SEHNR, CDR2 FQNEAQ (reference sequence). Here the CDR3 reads CASSSPHSDTQYF. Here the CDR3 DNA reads TGTGCCAGCAGCTCGCCCCATAGCGATACGCAGTATTTT.

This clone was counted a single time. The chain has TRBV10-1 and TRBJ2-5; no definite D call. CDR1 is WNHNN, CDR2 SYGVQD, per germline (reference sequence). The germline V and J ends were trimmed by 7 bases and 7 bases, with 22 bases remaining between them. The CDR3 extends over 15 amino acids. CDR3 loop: CASKNLDGIMGTQYF. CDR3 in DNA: TGCGCCAGCAAGAACTTAGACGGCATCATGGGGACCCAGTACTTC.

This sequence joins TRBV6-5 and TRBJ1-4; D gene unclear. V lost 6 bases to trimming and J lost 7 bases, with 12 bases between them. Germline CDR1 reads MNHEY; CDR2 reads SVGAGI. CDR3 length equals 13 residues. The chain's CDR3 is CASSPLGGEKLFF. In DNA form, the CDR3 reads TGTGCCAGCAGCCCCCTCGGAGGTGAAAAACTGTTTTTT.

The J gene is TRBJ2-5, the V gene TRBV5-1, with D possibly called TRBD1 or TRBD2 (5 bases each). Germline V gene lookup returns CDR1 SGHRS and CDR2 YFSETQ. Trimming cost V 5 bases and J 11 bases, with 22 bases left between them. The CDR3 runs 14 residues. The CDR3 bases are TGCGCCAGCAGGTTAAATCAGGGCCTTTGGGAGCAGTACTTC. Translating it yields CASRLNQGLWEQYF. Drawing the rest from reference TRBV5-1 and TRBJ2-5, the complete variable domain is KAGVTQTPRYLIKTRGQQVTLSCSPISGHRSVSWYQQTPGQGLQFLFEYFSETQRNKGNFPGRFSGRQFSNSRSEMNVSTLELGDSALYLCASRLNQGLWEQYFGPGTRLLVL.

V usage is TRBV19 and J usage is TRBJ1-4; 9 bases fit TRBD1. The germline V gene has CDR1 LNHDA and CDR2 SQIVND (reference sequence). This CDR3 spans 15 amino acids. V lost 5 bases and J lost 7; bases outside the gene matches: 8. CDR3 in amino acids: CASSLLDRGGEKLFF. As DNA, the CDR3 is TGTGCCAGTAGTCTACTGGACAGGGGAGGTGAAAAACTGTTTTTT.

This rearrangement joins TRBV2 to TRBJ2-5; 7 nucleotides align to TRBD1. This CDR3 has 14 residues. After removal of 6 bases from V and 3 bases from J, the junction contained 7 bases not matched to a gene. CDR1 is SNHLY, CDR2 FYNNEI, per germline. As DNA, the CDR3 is TGTGCCAGCAGGGCCGGGACAGTCGAAGAGACCCAGTACTTC. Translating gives CASRAGTVEETQYF.

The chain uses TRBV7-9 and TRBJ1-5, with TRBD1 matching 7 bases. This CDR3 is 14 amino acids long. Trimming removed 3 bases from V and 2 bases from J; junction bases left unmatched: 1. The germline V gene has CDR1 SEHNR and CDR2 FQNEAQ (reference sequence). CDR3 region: CASSLGTGNQPQHF. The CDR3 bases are TGTGCCAGCAGCTTGGGGACAGGCAATCAGCCCCAGCATTTT.

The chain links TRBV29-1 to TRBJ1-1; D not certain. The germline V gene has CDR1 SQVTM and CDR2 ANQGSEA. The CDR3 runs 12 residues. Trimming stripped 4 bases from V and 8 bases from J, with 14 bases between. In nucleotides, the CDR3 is TGCAGCGTTGTTCTTCAGGCCCAGGAAGCTTTCTTT. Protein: CSVVLQAQEAFF.